The 5 T cell receptor beta chains reported below all come from one sample, sequenced in a study of STAT5B mutations in CD4+ large granular lymphocyte leukemia. Repertoires were generated with immunoSEQ multiplex PCR, while TCRdb's copy carries only in-frame clones and drops some. Counted here are more than 9,500 clones, about 80% occurring once; the ten biggest clones make up about 75%. The sequenced sample consisted of PBMCs. The origin of the receptors is a man in his sixties with CD4+ T-cell large granular lymphocyte leukemia.

The CDR3 sequence: CAFGLQPNIQYF. The CDR3 DNA is TGTGCCTTTGGACTCCAGCCGAACATTCAGTACTTC. This rearrangement joins TRBV30 to TRBJ2-4, with D perhaps matching TRBD2 (5 bases). Looked up from germline, CDR1 is GTSNPN and CDR2 is SVGIG (reference sequence). This CDR3 has 12 amino acids. Trimming removed 7 bases from V and 7 bases from J, with 14 bases in between.

In this sample, this clone turned up once. The chain employs TRBV12-5 and TRBJ2-5; D is undetermined. The germline V gene has CDR1 LGHNT and CDR2 FRNRAP. Trimming removed 1 base from V and 4 bases from J, with 7 bases in between. This CDR3 has 13 residues. The CDR3 region has the DNA TGTGCTAGTGGTTTGGGGAGCACAGAGACCCAGTACTTC. Protein: CASGLGSTETQYF.

The genes are TRBV27 and TRBJ1-2; D perhaps matches TRBD1 (6 bases). This CDR3 spans 13 amino acids. Per the germline V gene, CDR1 is MNHEY and CDR2 is SMNVEV (reference sequence). V lost 6 bases to trimming and J lost 6 bases, with 14 bases between them. The CDR3 here is CASSQQGRDGYTF. The CDR3 nucleotides read TGTGCCAGCAGCCAACAGGGCAGGGATGGCTACACCTTC.

The V call is TRBV2, the J call TRBJ2-1, with D uncertain. Germline values: CDR1 SNHLY, CDR2 FYNNEI. Trimming left V 7 bases short and J 6 bases short, with 4 bases between. CDR3 size: 10 residues. CDR3 residues: CASMGNEQFF. CDR3 bases: TGTGCCAGCATGGGCAATGAGCAGTTCTTC.

The CDR3 coding sequence is TGTGCCAGCAGCCCCGTCCCGGGACCCCAAGGTACGCAGTATTTT. Translation: CASSPVPGPQGTQYF. The chain couples TRBV7-3 to TRBJ2-3; D may correspond to TRBD1 or TRBD2 (5 bases each). With 5 bases removed from V and 8 bases from J, the gap between germline ends came to 20 bases. CDR1 and CDR2 from the germline V gene are SGHTA and FQGTGA. The CDR3 extends over 15 amino acids.